This TCR beta chain was identified in a study of cytomegalovirus exposure and HLA in healthy donors. Study findings and constraints: There were around 160 TCR beta chains listed as cytomegalovirus-associated. First-cohort TCR clusters tended to co-occur in the approximately 130 validation repertoires, a later analysis found. Both high specificity and high sensitivity reportedly marked the classifier's diagnosis of cytomegalovirus status.

This table comes from immunoSEQ multiplex PCR, and its TCRdb copy is limited to in-frame clones, with some not included. The repertoire has 110,000 or so clones, 88% of them found once; the top ten carry about 4.4%. These donors were members of the approximately 110-subject validation cohort, a group separate from the approximately 640-subject first cohort. This clone was counted between two and nine times. As yet, its antigen is unknown. V dropped 0 bases and J dropped 4 bases, with 4 bases sitting between them. Germline V lookup: CDR1 MRHNA, CDR2 SNTAGT. This CDR3 has 13 residues. The V call is TRBV6-4, the J call TRBJ2-1; D unclear. Sequenced material: PBMCs. This receptor was identified in a man between 18 and 29 years old in good health and CMV-seropositive. The CDR3 sequence is CASSDSSYNEQFF. CDR3 nucleotides: TGTGCCAGCAGTGACTCTAGTTACAATGAGCAGTTCTTC.